This entry concerns a single T cell receptor beta chain. The antigen is not known. Sequencing used immunoSEQ multiplex PCR; TCRdb keeps in-frame clones, though not all of them. The table has tens of thousands of clones, under 85% seen once. This record belongs to a study of somatic mutations in cytotoxic T cells in rheumatoid arthritis. Study context: Selected T-cell populations stained with V beta antibodies were isolated by flow sorting to nearly 100% purity; these included V beta1+ cells subjected to TCRB sequencing. Study-level points and caveats: For CD8+ T-cell clonality, rheumatoid arthritis patients and age-matched healthy controls did not differ significantly. Only rheumatoid arthritis patients, not healthy controls, showed CD8+ clonality increasing with age. The study found that the largest CD8+ clone exceeded 20% of CD8+ cells in about an eighth of the roughly 65 patients.

Per the germline V gene, CDR1 is SGHNT and CDR2 is YYREEE (reference sequence). CDR3 length equals 14 residues. The J segment lost 7 bases and the V segment lost 1 base, leaving 5 bases of the junction unmatched. This sequence joins TRBV5-4 and TRBJ1-2; 9 bases agree with TRBD1. This sequence originates from an adult with rheumatoid arthritis. The sequencing sample was made of CD8+ T cells sorted from blood. This CDR3 is CASSLLGTGSGYTF. DNA for the CDR3: TGTGCCAGCAGCTTGCTAGGGACAGGGAGTGGCTACACCTTC. The full variable domain, with the rest looked up from reference TRBV5-4 and TRBJ1-2, is ETGVTQSPTHLIKTRGQQVTLRCSSQSGHNTVSWYQQALGQGPQFIFQYYREEENGRGNFPPRFSGLQFPNYSSELNVNALELDDSALYLCASSLLGTGSGYTFGSGTRLTVV.